This entry features one T cell receptor (beta chain) sequence. This sample was included in a study of CD8 T cells in Susac syndrome. An input of roughly 0.45 to 1 ug of RNA was subjected to reverse transcription using random hexamers. TCRdb ran MiXCR on the immunoSEQ multiplex PCR reads and lists one entry per CDR3 protein. The sample includes about 130,000 distinct CDR3 sequences, about 95% of them seen just once. There are 15 residues in the CDR3. Trimming removed 0 bases from V and 10 bases from J, with 17 bases in between. Germline loops: CDR1 SGDLS, CDR2 YYNGEE. The specimen sequenced was CD4+ T cells from PBMCs. This rearrangement joins TRBV9 to TRBJ2-1; D call uncertain. The sequence derives from a human donor with multiple sclerosis. The chain's CDR3 is CASSVAWTAVGEQFF. DNA of the CDR3: TGTGCCAGCAGCGTAGCTTGGACGGCGGTTGGGGAGCAGTTCTTC.